What follows are 12 T cell receptor beta chains derived from one specimen sequenced in a study of cytomegalovirus exposure and HLA in healthy donors. Researchers ran the PCR with 60 Vbeta and 13 Jbeta primers. Repertoires were generated with immunoSEQ multiplex PCR, while TCRdb's copy carries only in-frame clones and drops some. The sample shows some 150,000 clones, about three fifths of them seen only once. Material for sequencing was PBMCs. These receptors originate from a woman aged 30 to 39 in good health and CMV-seropositive.

This clone was observed many times. The genes are TRBV28 and TRBJ1-1, with D possibly being TRBD1 (5 bases). The CDR3 is 15 amino acids. The V end lost 7 bases, the J end lost 0 bases, and 15 bases lay between the germline ends. Germline CDR1 reads MDHEN; CDR2 reads SYDVKM. The CDR3, as DNA: TGTGCCAGCATTGGGGGGGGACCCATGAACACTGAAGCTTTCTTT. Protein sequence: CASIGGGPMNTEAFF.

The chain recombines TRBV11-3 with TRBJ2-7; TRBD2 aligns across 7 bases. The ends lost 6 bases at V and 4 bases at J; junction bases unmatched: 9. The CDR3 is made up of 14 amino acids. The germline gives CDR1 SGHNT, CDR2 YENEEA. As DNA, the CDR3 is TGTGCCAGCAGTTTTGCTAGCGGAGATTACGAGCAGTACTTC. Its translation is CASSFASGDYEQYF.

V and J are TRBV19 and TRBJ1-6; 8 bases are shared with TRBD1. This CDR3 is 13 amino acids long. The germline gives CDR1 LNHDA, CDR2 SQIVND (reference sequence). Losses at the gene ends were 11 bases for V and 7 bases for J; bases not matched to a gene: 7. The chain's CDR3 is CAGGQGWNSPLHF. In DNA, the CDR3 is TGTGCCGGCGGACAGGGATGGAATTCACCCCTCCACTTT.

This clone was counted between two and nine times. The CDR3 DNA reads TGTGCCAGCAGCTCCTTAGTTGAGGCCCAGCATTTT. Its protein product is CASSSLVEAQHF. The rearrangement uses TRBV28 and TRBJ1-5; D uncertain. The CDR3 loop spans 12 amino acids. Trimming removed 6 bases from V and 11 bases from J, with 14 bases in between. Germline V gene lookup returns CDR1 MDHEN and CDR2 SYDVKM.

This chain connects TRBV4-2 to TRBJ1-5; 8 bases are a match to TRBD1. The junction had 6 bases not matched to a gene; V was cut back by 4 bases and J by 4 bases. CDR3 length: 15 residues. Per the germline V gene, CDR1 is LGHNA and CDR2 is YNFKEQ. CDR3 coding DNA: TGTGCCAGCAGCCCAGAGACAGGGGATAATCAGCCCCAGCATTTT. This translates into CASSPETGDNQPQHF.

The rearrangement uses TRBV7-9 and TRBJ2-2, with a weak D call TRBD2 (7 bases). CDR1 is SEHNR, CDR2 FQNEAQ, per germline (reference sequence). This CDR3 has 14 residues. The V end was cut by 8 bases, the J end by 7 bases, with 17 bases between. CDR3: CASSLRGQGGELFF. The CDR3 nucleotides are TGTGCCAGCTCCCTGCGGGGGCAGGGCGGGGAGCTGTTTTTT.

The chain joins TRBV5-4 to TRBJ2-5; 12 bases line up with TRBD2. The CDR3 runs 15 residues. V was clipped by 4 bases and J by 5 bases; unmatched bases: 6. The germline V gene encodes CDR1 SGHNT and CDR2 YYREEE (reference sequence). This CDR3 is CASSGGLAGRETQYF. As DNA, the CDR3 is TGTGCCAGCAGCGGGGGACTAGCGGGCAGGGAGACCCAGTACTTC.

The J gene is TRBJ2-1, the V gene TRBV6-9; D perhaps matches TRBD2 (6 bases). Germline lookup yields CDR1 MNHGY and CDR2 SVAAGI. Deletions cut 4 bases from V and 10 bases from J, with 11 bases between. CDR3 length equals 12 residues. The DNA of the CDR3 is TGTGCCAGCAGTTTCCCTAGCGAAGAGCAGTTCTTC. Amino acids: CASSFPSEEQFF.

The chain links TRBV4-1 to TRBJ2-6; 7 positions agree with TRBD1. This CDR3 has 20 amino acids. With 4 bases clipped from V and 0 bases from J, the junction kept 15 bases outside the gene matches. Germline lookup yields CDR1 MGHRA and CDR2 YSYEKL. As DNA, the CDR3 is TGCGCCAGCAGCCCCAAACCCCCGGCACAGGGGCTCTCTGGGGCCAACGTCCTGACTTTC. Its protein is CASSPKPPAQGLSGANVLTF.

This chain links TRBV4-2 with TRBJ2-2, with D perhaps TRBD1 (6 bases). Per germline, CDR1 LGHNA and CDR2 YNFKEQ. V lost 3 bases to trimming and J lost 1 base, with 9 bases between them. CDR3 size: 15 residues. Here the CDR3 reads CASSQGTQNTGELFF. DNA of the CDR3: TGTGCCAGCAGCCAGGGGACACAGAACACCGGGGAGCTGTTTTTT.

This clone was seen a single time. J is TRBJ1-2 and V is TRBV10-3, with no clear D. Trimming removed 3 bases from V and 0 bases from J, with 11 bases in between. This CDR3 spans 15 amino acids. Germline CDR1 reads ENHRY; CDR2 reads SYGVKD. The CDR3 protein is CAISDGPQTNYGYTF. The DNA of the CDR3 is TGTGCCATCAGTGATGGCCCCCAAACTAACTATGGCTACACCTTC.

This chain links TRBV6-1 with TRBJ2-5; D remains ambiguous. The J call may be wrong; the DNA end is better matched by TRBJ2-7. The V gene's germline CDR1 is MNHNS and CDR2 SASEGT. The CDR3 runs to 11 residues. The CDR3 DNA reads as TGTGCCAGCAGTGAAGCTTACGAGCAGTACTTC. Protein product: CASSEAYEQYF.